The sequence of this T cell receptor (beta chain) was determined in a study of T-cell memory formation after mild COVID-19. MiXCR was run by TCRdb on the 5' RACE reads, yielding one entry per CDR3 protein. The table lists around 530,000 distinct CDR3 sequences, less than 25% of them singletons. From germline, CDR1 is SGHRS and CDR2 YFSETQ. This CDR3 spans 16 amino acids. V shed 0 bases and J shed 0 bases, with 11 bases lying between them. The gene calls are TRBV5-1 and TRBJ2-3, with D uncertain. Material: PBMCs or a T cell subset sorted from them (not recorded which). The clonotype was recovered from an adult woman who had mild COVID-19 (a few samples of this study predate the infection). Cell type and time point are not known. DNA for the CDR3: TGCGCCAGCAGCTTGGCCACGGTCCATAGCACAGATACGCAGTATTTT. This codes for CASSLATVHSTDTQYF.